This T cell receptor (beta chain) emerged from a study of neurological immune-mediated disorders. TCRdb called the 5' RACE reads again in MiXCR, with one record for every CDR3 protein. Of 85,000 to 100,000 distinct CDR3 sequences in the sample, 3.5% were seen once. Germline V lookup: CDR1 DFQATT, CDR2 SNEGSKA (reference sequence). The CDR3 totals 17 residues. V lost 4 bases, J lost 9 bases, and 28 bases lay in between. PBMCs numbering 2 million and stored at -80 C yielded the unsorted libraries. This clonotype was detected many times. This sequence originates from a woman between 18 and 29 years old with multiple sclerosis. Sequencing was performed on PBMCs. The rearrangement links TRBV20-1 to TRBJ2-1, with a weak D call TRBD2 (5 bases). The CDR3 region is CSANKQRLLVGNSEQFF. CDR3 bases: TGCAGTGCTAACAAACAGCGGCTCTTGGTGGGTAATAGTGAGCAGTTCTTC.